These 16 T cell receptor beta chains were all obtained from the same sample, sequenced in a study of blood T cell repertoires in COVID-19. Sequencing used immunoSEQ multiplex PCR; TCRdb keeps in-frame clones, though not all of them. The sample contains nearly 55,000 clones, 78% of which appear only once. The specimen sequenced was peripheral blood. The receptors were gathered from a human donor with active or convalescent COVID-19. The donor label of this sample is uncertain.

The V gene is TRBV7-2, the J gene TRBJ2-1, with D perhaps TRBD2 (5 bases). The germline CDR1 and CDR2 sequences are SGHTA and FQGNSA. V was pared by 1 base and J by 12 bases, with 13 bases between. This CDR3 spans 13 amino acids. This CDR3 is CASSLGLAVGQFF. The CDR3 nucleotides read TGTGCCAGCAGCTTAGGCCTAGCCGTGGGGCAGTTCTTC.

The chain links TRBV4-1 to TRBJ1-2, with D unresolved. The germline V gene has CDR1 MGHRA and CDR2 YSYEKL. CDR3 size: 16 residues. Trimming took 2 bases from V and 4 from J, leaving 17 bases between them. Here the CDR3 reads CASSQSSEPSGYGYTF. CDR3 DNA sequence: TGCGCCAGCAGCCAATCATCCGAGCCGTCGGGCTATGGCTACACCTTC.

This sequence joins TRBV30 and TRBJ1-1; the D is unclear. CDR3 length: 15 amino acids. V gave up 2 bases and J gave up 6 bases, with 19 bases separating them. Germline V CDR1 and CDR2: GTSNPN, SVGIG (reference sequence). In DNA, the CDR3 is TGTGCCTGGAGTCCCGGGGAGGGCGACCACGCTGAAGCTTTCTTT. Translation gives CAWSPGEGDHAEAFF.

This rearrangement joins TRBV5-1 to TRBJ2-5; maybe TRBD2 (6 bases). CDR3 length: 14 amino acids. Germline CDR1 is SGHRS and CDR2 is YFSETQ. Trimming cost V 4 bases and J 4 bases, with 14 bases left between them. The CDR3 region has the DNA TGCGCCAGCAGCCCCGGCCAGGGAGGAGAGACCCAGTACTTC. It specifies CASSPGQGGETQYF.

This clone was observed once. This sequence joins TRBV4-1 and TRBJ2-6, with D possibly TRBD2 on 5 matching bases. Germline CDR1 and CDR2: MGHRA and YSYEKL. V was clipped by 3 bases and J by 12 bases, with 21 bases between them. CDR3 size: 16 residues. CDR3 loop: CASSQLAGRFPSVLTF. For the CDR3, the DNA is TGCGCCAGCAGCCAGTTGGCGGGTCGTTTCCCCAGCGTCCTGACTTTC.

The rearrangement joins TRBV19 to TRBJ1-2, with D possibly matching TRBD1 (6 bases). Trimming took off 5 bases at V and 11 bases at J, with 15 bases between the two ends. There are 12 residues in the CDR3. CDR1 and CDR2 (germline): LNHDA, SQIVND (reference sequence). The CDR3 loop is CASSVQGRGYTF. The DNA for the CDR3 is TGTGCCAGTAGTGTACAGGGTAGAGGGTACACCTTC.

The chain combines TRBV18 with TRBJ2-7, with D maybe TRBD1 (5 bases). Trimming took off 2 bases at V and 5 bases at J, with 16 bases between the two ends. Germline loops: CDR1 KGHSH, CDR2 LQKENI. The CDR3 sequence is 15 residues long. The chain's CDR3 is CASSPNIRQNHEQYF. The CDR3 DNA reads as TGTGCCAGCTCACCAAATATCAGACAGAACCACGAGCAGTACTTC. The whole variable domain, remainder taken from reference TRBV18 and TRBJ2-7, is NAGVMQNPRHLVRRRGQEARLRCSPMKGHSHVYWYRQLPEEGLKFMVYLQKENIIDESGMPKERFSAEFPKEGPSILRIQQVVRGDSAAYFCASSPNIRQNHEQYFGPGTRLTVT.

About this clone itself: Other DNA sequences within the sample encode an identical CDR3. The chain combines TRBV7-2 with TRBJ2-7; D may be TRBD1 (6 bases). The germline V gene has CDR1 SGHTA and CDR2 FQGNSA. The V and J ends lost 0 bases and 4 bases respectively, with 10 bases between them. The CDR3 spans 14 residues. The CDR3 loop is CASSLARGGYEQYF. The CDR3 DNA sequence: TGTGCCAGCAGCTTAGCGAGAGGGGGATACGAGCAGTACTTC.

The rearrangement uses TRBV5-1 and TRBJ1-5; 7 bases map to TRBD1. The V gene end was trimmed by 4 bases and the J gene end by 2 bases; junction bases not matched to a gene: 3. The CDR3 length is 14 residues. The germline CDR1 and CDR2 sequences are SGHRS and YFSETQ. The CDR3 DNA reads TGCGCCAGCAGCCGTACAGGGGGCAATCAGCCCCAGCATTTT. Translation gives CASSRTGGNQPQHF.

The CDR3: CASSSVQGQPQHF. CDR3 coding DNA: TGTGCCAGCAGCTCGGTACAGGGACAACCCCAGCATTTT. V and J are TRBV5-6 and TRBJ1-5; perhaps TRBD1 as D (6 bases). The CDR3 sequence is 13 residues long. Trimming shortened V by 3 bases and J by 10 bases, and 14 bases separated the two germline ends. Looked up from germline, CDR1 is SGHDT and CDR2 is YYEEEE. Variable domain in full (rest from reference TRBV5-6 and TRBJ1-5): DAGVTQSPTHLIKTRGQQVTLRCSPKSGHDTVSWYQQALGQGPQFIFQYYEEEERQRGNFPDRFSGHQFPNYSSELNVNALLLGDSALYLCASSSVQGQPQHFGDGTRLSIL.

The chain employs TRBV28 and TRBJ1-5, with 10 bases identical to TRBD1. Germline values: CDR1 MDHEN, CDR2 SYDVKM. J gave up 6 bases and V 1 base, and 6 bases lay outside the gene matches. CDR3 length: 16 residues. CDR3 sequence reads: CASSLFGQGVRQPQHF. The CDR3 DNA follows: TGTGCCAGCAGTTTATTCGGACAGGGGGTCCGTCAGCCCCAGCATTTT.

V gene TRBV9 combines with J gene TRBJ2-3; D may be TRBD2 (5 bases). With 4 bases removed from V and 5 bases from J, the gap between germline ends came to 11 bases. Per germline, CDR1 SGDLS and CDR2 YYNGEE. This CDR3 has 13 amino acids. This CDR3 is CASSFGSEDTQYF. Written as DNA, the CDR3 is TGTGCCAGCAGCTTCGGTAGCGAAGATACGCAGTATTTT.

The genes are TRBV19 and TRBJ1-5; 8 positions agree with TRBD1. The CDR3 loop spans 13 amino acids. In germline, CDR1 is LNHDA, CDR2 SQIVND (reference sequence). V was clipped by 5 bases and J by 5 bases; unmatched bases: 2. CDR3 protein: CASSADRDQPQHF. The CDR3 region has the DNA TGTGCCAGTAGTGCGGACAGGGATCAGCCCCAGCATTTT.

V and J are TRBV6-6 and TRBJ1-1; 7 bases map to TRBD1. Germline values: CDR1 MNHNY, CDR2 SVGAGI (reference sequence). The CDR3 has 14 amino acids. J gave up 4 bases and V 7 bases, and 9 bases lay outside the gene matches. The CDR3 coding sequence is TGTGCCAGCATAGAAAGACAGGGAGGCACTGAAGCTTTCTTT. Its translation: CASIERQGGTEAFF.

The CDR3 spells CATSRDLARVTSTDTQYF. CDR3 DNA: TGTGCCACCAGCAGAGATCTGGCGCGGGTCACTAGCACAGATACGCAGTATTTT. This sequence joins TRBV15 and TRBJ2-3, with a tentative D call TRBD2 (5 bases). Germline V gene data show CDR1 as LNHNV and CDR2 as YYDKDF (reference sequence). CDR3 length: 18 amino acids. The V gene lost 0 bases and the J gene lost 0 bases, with 16 bases spanning the gap.

V is TRBV20-1 and J is TRBJ2-7, with unresolved D. Per the germline V gene, CDR1 is DFQATT and CDR2 is SNEGSKA (reference sequence). Trimming took off 3 bases at V and 2 bases at J, with 11 bases between the two ends. The CDR3 has 13 residues. CDR3 loop: CSASKAVTYEQYF. The CDR3 region has the DNA TGCAGTGCTAGTAAGGCGGTGACCTACGAGCAGTACTTC.